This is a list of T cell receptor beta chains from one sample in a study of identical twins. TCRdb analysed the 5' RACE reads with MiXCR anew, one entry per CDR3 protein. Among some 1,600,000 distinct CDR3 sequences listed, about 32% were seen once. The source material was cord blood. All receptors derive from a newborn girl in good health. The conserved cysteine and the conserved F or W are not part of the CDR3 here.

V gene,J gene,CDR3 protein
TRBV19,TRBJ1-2,ASSIAGSGYT
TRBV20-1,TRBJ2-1,SARILAGGPNNEQF
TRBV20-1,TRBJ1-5,SAKEATGGNQPQH
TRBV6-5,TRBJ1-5,ASSYSNRGGQPQH
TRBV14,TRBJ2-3,ASSQLTSVSTDTQY
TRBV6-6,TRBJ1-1,ASSDFSGVLKAF
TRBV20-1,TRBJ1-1,SARDDGNTEAF
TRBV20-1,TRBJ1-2,SGRNYGYT
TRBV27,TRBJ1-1,ASSEGTAYEAF
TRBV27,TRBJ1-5,ASSRGFNQPQH
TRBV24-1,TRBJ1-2,ATSGRGVNYGYT
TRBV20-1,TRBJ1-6,SAGRSGGNSPLH
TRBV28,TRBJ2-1,ASRNYNEQF
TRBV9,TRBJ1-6,ASSSNPHSPLH
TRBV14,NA,ASSQVRIAGNEQY
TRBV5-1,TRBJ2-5,ASSSGWVETQY
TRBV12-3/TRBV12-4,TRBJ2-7,ASTILGGYEQY
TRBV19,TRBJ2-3,ASSIDREDTQY
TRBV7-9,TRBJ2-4,ASNPEERY
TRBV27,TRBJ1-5,ASSVTGGSGNQPQH
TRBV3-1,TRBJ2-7,ASSFRGAGPPYEQY
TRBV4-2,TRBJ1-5,ASSPRGGGYSNQPQH
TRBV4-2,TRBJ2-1,ASSRTGGQFNEQF
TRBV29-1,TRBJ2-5,SVEDKGRGEETQY
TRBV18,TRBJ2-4,ASSTLDRAENIQY
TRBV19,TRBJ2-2,ASTRGEVNTGELF
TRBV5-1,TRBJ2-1,ASSLVIAGGGNEQF
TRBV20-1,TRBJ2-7,SAGRTGLSYEQY
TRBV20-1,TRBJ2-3,SASEWISIWSDTQY
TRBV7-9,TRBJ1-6,ASSLGLQGSPLH
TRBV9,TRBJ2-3,ASGGLARTDTQY
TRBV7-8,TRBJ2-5,ASSRRTWRETQY
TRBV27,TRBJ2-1,ASSPRSPSSYNEQF
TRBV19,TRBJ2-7,ASSDRTYEQY
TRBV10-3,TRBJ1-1,PISGDGLNTEAF
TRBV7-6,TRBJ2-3,ASSSRTGRTSTDTQY
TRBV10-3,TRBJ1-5,AISEGVWQPQH
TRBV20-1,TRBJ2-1,RAPGRGNEQF
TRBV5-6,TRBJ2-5,ASSLEKAYNEQY
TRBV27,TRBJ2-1,ASSLSGYLAYNEQF
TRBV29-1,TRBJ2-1,SGKGPWQGSSNEQF
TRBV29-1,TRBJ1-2,SVVVGTGVVYGYT
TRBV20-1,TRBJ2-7,SAREGAALGEQY
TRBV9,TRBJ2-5,ASSFRTSGAPQETQY
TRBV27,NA,ASSPGLAGNCEQY
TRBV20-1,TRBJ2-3,SASTGTDTQY
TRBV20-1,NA,SARDFQAGGDYEQY
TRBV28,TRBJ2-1,ASSDTALGDEQF
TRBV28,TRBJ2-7,AKGHEQY
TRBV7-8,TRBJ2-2,ASSSSRAHSAGELF
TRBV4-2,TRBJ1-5,ASSPATRVPNQPQH
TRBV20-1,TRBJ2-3,SANRGRDTQY
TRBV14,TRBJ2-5,ASSQTRRVETQY
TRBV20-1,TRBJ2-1,SARVSYQYNEQF
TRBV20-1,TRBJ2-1,SAGVAGGHEQF
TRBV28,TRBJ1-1,ASNRDRPNTEAF
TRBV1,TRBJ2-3,TSSHKTVGTDTQY
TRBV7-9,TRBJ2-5,ASSLKPLRDRQETQY
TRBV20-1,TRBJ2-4,SAQGRQGIGEQY
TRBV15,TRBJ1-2,ATSREQGETGYT